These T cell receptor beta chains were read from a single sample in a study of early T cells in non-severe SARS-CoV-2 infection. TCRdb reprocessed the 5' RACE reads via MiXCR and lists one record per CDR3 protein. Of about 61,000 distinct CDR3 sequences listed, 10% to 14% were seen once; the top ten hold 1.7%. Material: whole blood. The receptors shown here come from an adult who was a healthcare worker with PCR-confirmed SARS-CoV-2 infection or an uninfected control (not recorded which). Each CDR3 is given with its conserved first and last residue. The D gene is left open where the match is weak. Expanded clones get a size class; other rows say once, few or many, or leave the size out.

CDR3aa: CASSLQTSGGLSVDTQYF
CDR3nt: TGCGCCAGCAGCTTACAGACTAGCGGGGGGCTCAGCGTGGATACGCAGTATTTT
j_gene: TRBJ2-3
abundance: many
d_gene: TRBD2
v_gene: TRBV5-1

CDR3aa: CASSLYGELFF
CDR3nt: TGTGCCAGCAGCTTATACGGGGAGCTGTTTTTT
j_gene: TRBJ2-2
abundance: many
d_gene: -
v_gene: TRBV7-2

CDR3aa: CSARASGRGTDTQYF
CDR3nt: TGCAGTGCTAGGGCTAGCGGCCGGGGCACAGATACGCAGTATTTT
j_gene: TRBJ2-3
abundance: many
d_gene: TRBD2
v_gene: TRBV20-1

CDR3aa: CASSLLGLGSVTDTQYF
CDR3nt: TGTGCCAGCAGCCTGCTCGGACTTGGTTCGGTGACAGATACGCAGTATTTT
j_gene: TRBJ2-3
abundance: many
d_gene: -
v_gene: TRBV7-2

CDR3aa: CASRTDRVGYEQYF
CDR3nt: TGTGCCAGCAGGACGGACAGGGTAGGGTACGAGCAGTACTTC
j_gene: TRBJ2-7
abundance: many
d_gene: TRBD1
v_gene: TRBV12-3/TRBV12-4

CDR3aa: CSARFLAGGDTGELFF
CDR3nt: TGCAGTGCGAGATTCCTAGCGGGGGGAGACACCGGGGAGCTGTTTTTT
j_gene: TRBJ2-2
abundance: many
d_gene: TRBD2
v_gene: TRBV20-1

CDR3aa: CASTLSGGYYNEQFF
CDR3nt: TGTGCCAGCACCCTCAGCGGGGGGTACTACAATGAGCAGTTCTTC
j_gene: TRBJ2-1
abundance: many
d_gene: TRBD2
v_gene: TRBV3-1

CDR3aa: CASSSRQGARTEAFF
CDR3nt: TGTGCCAGCAGCTCGAGACAGGGGGCGAGAACTGAAGCTTTCTTT
j_gene: TRBJ1-1
abundance: many
d_gene: TRBD1
v_gene: TRBV5-4

CDR3aa: CASSLRGQGDEQYF
CDR3nt: TGTGCCAGCAGCTTAAGGGGACAGGGGGACGAGCAGTACTTC
j_gene: TRBJ2-7
abundance: few
d_gene: TRBD1
v_gene: TRBV11-2

CDR3aa: CARGVNEQYF
CDR3nt: TGTGCCAGGGGCGTCAACGAGCAGTACTTC
j_gene: TRBJ2-7
abundance: -
d_gene: -
v_gene: TRBV19

CDR3aa: CASSLRGDYNEQFF
CDR3nt: TGTGCCAGCAGCTTACGGGGGGACTACAATGAGCAGTTCTTC
j_gene: TRBJ2-1
abundance: few
d_gene: TRBD2
v_gene: TRBV5-5

CDR3aa: CASSPTDRNYEKLFF
CDR3nt: TGTGCCAGCAGCCCAACTGACCGCAACTATGAAAAACTGTTTTTT
j_gene: TRBJ1-4
abundance: many
d_gene: -
v_gene: TRBV6-5

CDR3aa: CASSRAAGRRRETQYF
CDR3nt: TGTGCCAGCAGCAGGGCGGCAGGCCGGAGGAGAGAGACCCAGTACTTC
j_gene: TRBJ2-5
abundance: many
d_gene: -
v_gene: TRBV7-9

CDR3aa: CASTTLGNYGYTF
CDR3nt: TGTGCCAGCACCACCTTGGGGAACTATGGCTACACCTTC
j_gene: TRBJ1-2
abundance: -
d_gene: -
v_gene: TRBV12-3/TRBV12-4

CDR3aa: CASSQGLSAGSYEQYF
CDR3nt: TGCGCCAGCAGCCAGGGACTTTCCGCCGGGTCCTACGAGCAGTACTTC
j_gene: TRBJ2-7
abundance: many
d_gene: -
v_gene: TRBV5-1

CDR3aa: CASSQEKRELAGGRFTDTQYF
CDR3nt: TGTGCCAGCAGCCAAGAAAAACGGGAACTAGCGGGGGGGCGGTTCACAGATACGCAGTATTTT
j_gene: TRBJ2-3
abundance: many
d_gene: TRBD2
v_gene: TRBV4-2

CDR3aa: CASSRSGGRPYNEQFF
CDR3nt: TGTGCCAGCAGCAGGAGTGGGGGGCGCCCCTACAATGAGCAGTTCTTC
j_gene: TRBJ2-1
abundance: many
d_gene: -
v_gene: TRBV5-4

CDR3aa: CASSPQRVALNTEAFF
CDR3nt: TGTGCCAGCAGTCCTCAACGTGTGGCCCTGAACACTGAAGCTTTCTTT
j_gene: TRBJ1-1
abundance: -
d_gene: -
v_gene: TRBV6-2/TRBV6-3

CDR3aa: CASSFKFQNYGYTF
CDR3nt: TGTGCCAGCAGCTTCAAGTTTCAAAACTATGGCTACACCTTC
j_gene: TRBJ1-2
abundance: -
d_gene: -
v_gene: TRBV7-2

CDR3aa: CASSPTITGANVLTF
CDR3nt: TGTGCCAGCAGCCCGACCATAACTGGGGCCAACGTCCTGACTTTC
j_gene: TRBJ2-6
abundance: few
d_gene: -
v_gene: TRBV5-4

CDR3aa: CSAPLAESTDTQYF
CDR3nt: TGCAGTGCCCCACTAGCGGAGAGCACAGATACGCAGTATTTT
j_gene: TRBJ2-3
abundance: many
d_gene: TRBD2
v_gene: TRBV20-1

CDR3aa: CSAEDRASYEQYF
CDR3nt: TGCAGTGCCGAAGACAGGGCCTCCTACGAGCAGTACTTC
j_gene: TRBJ2-7
abundance: many
d_gene: TRBD1
v_gene: TRBV20-1

CDR3aa: CSVDGQSTDTQYF
CDR3nt: TGCAGCGTTGACGGACAGAGCACAGATACGCAGTATTTT
j_gene: TRBJ2-3
abundance: many
d_gene: -
v_gene: TRBV29-1

CDR3aa: CASSPGDRAVEGYTF
CDR3nt: TGTGCCAGCAGCCCAGGGGACAGGGCAGTCGAGGGCTACACCTTC
j_gene: TRBJ1-2
abundance: -
d_gene: TRBD1
v_gene: TRBV11-2